This T cell receptor (beta chain) was captured by sequencing in a study of T-cell memory formation after mild COVID-19. Findings and caveats of the study: Contracting CD4+ clones were located mainly in CM and EM, and CD8+ clones in EMRA. The study found balanced CD4/CD8 in clones contracting day 15 to 85 and a CD4+ lean in later expanders.

Using constant-segment primers, 5'RACE produced TCR alpha and TCR beta cDNA libraries carrying sample barcodes and UMIs. TCRdb fed the 5' RACE reads into MiXCR, producing one record per CDR3 protein. This repertoire shows under 300,000 distinct CDR3 sequences, about 15% found once; its top ten account for around 3.8%. For this clonotype: What it recognizes is unknown.

The germline V and J ends were trimmed by 4 bases and 5 bases, with 16 bases remaining between them. The CDR3 has 15 amino acids. Germline V lookup: CDR1 SGHKS, CDR2 YYEKEE (reference sequence). The clonotype comes from a man younger than 35 who had mild COVID-19 (a few samples of this study predate the infection). Cell type and time point are not known. Sequences were obtained from PBMCs or a T cell subset sorted from them (not recorded which). The chain combines TRBV5-5 with TRBJ2-1; D remains ambiguous. In DNA, the CDR3 is TGTGCCAGCAGCCGGGTAGGCAGATTGAACAATGAGCAGTTCTTC. The encoded protein is CASSRVGRLNNEQFF.